This T cell receptor beta chain was captured by sequencing in a study of T cell changes during pregnancy in multiple sclerosis. Germline loops: CDR1 WNHNN, CDR2 SYGVQD (reference sequence). The CDR3 extends over 13 amino acids. Trimming left V 3 bases short and J 4 bases short, with 9 bases between. Sequenced by immunoSEQ multiplex PCR; TCRdb stores in-frame clones only, minus some. The sample has tens of thousands of clones, about 91% seen once. The material sequenced was peripheral blood, taken in the first trimester of pregnancy. The receptor's source is a female donor with multiple sclerosis, enrolled in a pregnancy study. The chain is built from TRBV10-1 and TRBJ1-2, with D hard to call. The CDR3 bases are TGCGCCAGCAGTGAACAGAGCTCCTATGGCTACACCTTC. Its protein product is CASSEQSSYGYTF.